This T cell receptor (beta chain) derives from a study of beta chain features in type 1 diabetes. Study-wide findings and caveats: TCRB repertoires of naive, central memory and Treg cells appeared more similar among patients than among healthy donors. In cDNA sequencing, cells with high TCR expression could be over-represented. The study found moderately but significantly shorter TCRB CDR3s in all four CD4+ subsets of Type 1 diabetes patients.

CDR3 length: 13 amino acids. V gave up 6 bases and J gave up 1 base, with 6 bases separating them. CDR1 is KGHSH and CDR2 is LQKENI in the germline V gene. The sequenced template was cDNA made from the entire isolated RNA. Clones were read by immunoSEQ multiplex PCR, and TCRdb kept only the in-frame ones, dropping some. Found here are about 340,000 clones, 7% to 10% of them singletons; the top ten hold roughly 1%. Central memory, naive, regulatory and stem cell-like memory CD4+ cells were sorted by CD45RO/CCR7/CD25/CD127/CD95/CD27. Concerning this clone itself: Its target is not known.

Sequencing was performed on central memory CD4+ T cells from blood. This chain links TRBV18 with TRBJ2-2, with unresolved D. The origin of this receptor is a man aged 25-45 years with type 1 diabetes. The chain's CDR3 is CASSTGNTGELFF. The CDR3 nucleotides are TGTGCCAGCTCGACGGGGAACACCGGGGAGCTGTTTTTT.